This TCR beta chain was identified during a study of blood T cell repertoires in COVID-19. On the study more broadly: Material from acute and convalescent COVID-19 was sourced from the United States, Italy and Spain. T cells, B-cell-depleted T cells, or PBMCs provided the cDNA or gDNA that served as material.

Deletions cut 0 bases from V and 4 bases from J, with 10 bases between. From germline, CDR1 is SGHKS and CDR2 YYEKEE (reference sequence). CDR3 length equals 14 residues. In this sample, this clone turned up a few times. In the authors' methods: From reference gene primer amplification, estimates of nucleated cell counts were derived. This table comes from immunoSEQ multiplex PCR, and its TCRdb copy is limited to in-frame clones, with some not included. The D gene and trimming were derived from the DNA, and the V and J assignments and clone size from that table. The data show tens of thousands of clones, about four fifths seen once.

The chain recombines TRBV5-5 with TRBJ2-5; D gene unclear. The TCR was taken from a man aged 45 to 65 with active or convalescent COVID-19. Input material: peripheral blood. Here the CDR3 DNA reads TGTGCCAGCAGCTTGGCAGGCTTCCGAGAGACCCAGTACTTC. Translating gives CASSLAGFRETQYF.